This T cell receptor beta chain was observed in a study of blood T cell repertoires in COVID-19. Across the study: The cDNA or gDNA used as material had been derived from T cells, B-cell-depleted T cells, or PBMCs.

Two negative PCRs, clearance, or symptom resolution had been documented for recovered Cohort 3 donors. The repertoire was sequenced with immunoSEQ multiplex PCR; TCRdb's copy has only in-frame clones and lacks some. In the table there are around 230,000 clones, approximately 80% of which are singletons. The V end lost 3 bases, the J end lost 6 bases, and 9 bases lay between the germline ends. Germline V gene sequence: CDR1 SGHTA, CDR2 FQGNSA. The CDR3 covers 12 residues. Sequencing was done on a sample of PBMCs or T cells enriched from blood (not recorded which). The clonotype originates from a man aged 35-49 years who had recovered from COVID-19. V usage is TRBV7-2 and J usage is TRBJ2-7; weak D call: TRBD1 (5 bases). CDR3 DNA sequence: TGTGCCAGCAGCTTCCGACAGCGCGAGCAGTACTTC. Translating it yields CASSFRQREQYF.